Listed below are T cell receptor beta chains from one sample, sequenced in a study of blood T cell repertoires in COVID-19. Repertoires were generated with immunoSEQ multiplex PCR, while TCRdb's copy carries only in-frame clones and drops some. The sample consists of a few hundred thousand clones, around 82% of them appearing once. Sequencing used peripheral blood. The receptors stem from a person aged 65-85 years with COVID-19, enrolled during active disease. The CDR3 runs from the conserved cysteine through the conserved F or W. D genes are given only for firm matches. Clone size appears in some rows only: once, few, many, or a class for an expanded clone.

v_call	clone_size	d_call	j_call	cdr3_aa	cdr3_nt
TRBV14	.	TRBD2	TRBJ2-7	CASSQDLAGPYEQYF	TGTGCCAGCAGCCAAGATCTAGCGGGGCCCTACGAGCAGTACTTC
TRBV7-8	.	TRBD1	TRBJ1-3	CASSTSVWTGGNTIYF	TGTGCCAGCAGCACATCGGTTTGGACAGGGGGAAACACCATATATTTT
TRBV5-1	.	.	TRBJ2-3	CASSLGGSSDTQYF	TGCGCCAGCAGCCTGGGGGGCTCATCCGATACGCAGTATTTT
TRBV29-1	few	.	TRBJ1-3	CSGLISGNTIYF	TGCAGCGGTCTTATCTCTGGAAACACCATATATTTT
TRBV3-1/TRBV3-2	.	.	TRBJ2-5	CASSQETRETQYF	TGTGCCAGCAGCCAAGAAACCAGGGAGACCCAGTACTTC
TRBV19	once	.	TRBJ1-5	CASSIDRLKQPQHF	TGTGCCAGTAGTATAGACAGGCTAAAACAGCCCCAGCATTTT
TRBV25-1	.	.	TRBJ2-2	CASQRGWGTGELFF	TGTGCCAGCCAGAGAGGGTGGGGCACCGGGGAGCTGTTTTTT
TRBV19	.	.	TRBJ1-2	CASRALDYGYTF	TGTGCCAGTAGGGCACTAGACTATGGCTACACCTTC
TRBV9	.	TRBD1	TRBJ2-2	CASSEQGPDTGELFF	TGTGCCAGCAGCGAACAGGGGCCCGACACCGGGGAGCTGTTTTTT
TRBV27	.	TRBD2	TRBJ2-1	CASSLAGVRSYNEQFF	TGTGCCAGCAGTCTAGCGGGAGTAAGGTCCTACAATGAGCAGTTCTTC
TRBV2	.	TRBD1	TRBJ1-4	CAGNRGLDEKLFF	TGTGCCGGTAACAGGGGGCTGGATGAAAAACTGTTTTTT
TRBV5-1	.	TRBD1	TRBJ1-3	CASSLGTDSGNTIYF	TGCGCCAGCAGCTTAGGGACAGACTCTGGAAACACCATATATTTT
TRBV7-2	few	TRBD1	TRBJ1-3	CASSSGTAGNTIYF	TGTGCCAGCAGCTCTGGGACAGCTGGAAACACCATATATTTT
TRBV5-1	.	TRBD1	TRBJ2-1	CASSLSGTGGYNEQFF	TGCGCCAGCAGCCTTTCCGGGACAGGGGGCTACAATGAGCAGTTCTTC
TRBV5-1	.	.	TRBJ1-1	CASSLSGDTEAFF	TGCGCCAGCAGCTTGTCGGGTGACACTGAAGCTTTCTTT
TRBV15	.	.	TRBJ2-5	CATSRDGAAVQETQYF	TGTGCCACCAGCAGAGATGGGGCAGCAGTCCAAGAGACCCAGTACTTC
TRBV19	.	.	TRBJ1-5	CASSPTVFNQPQHF	TGTGCCAGTAGCCCAACAGTCTTCAATCAGCCCCAGCATTTT
TRBV29-1	.	.	TRBJ2-3	CSVSSTDTQYF	TGCAGCGTGAGTAGCACAGATACGCAGTATTTT
TRBV7-2	.	.	TRBJ2-3	CASSGPTGTDTQYF	TGTGCCAGCAGCGGCCCGACAGGCACAGATACGCAGTATTTT
TRBV7-2	.	.	TRBJ2-6	CASSSNSGANVLTF	TGTGCCAGCAGCTCCAACTCTGGGGCCAACGTCCTGACTTTC
TRBV7-3	.	TRBD2	TRBJ2-3	CASSFAGGPTDTQYF	TGTGCCAGCAGCTTCGCGGGGGGACCCACAGATACGCAGTATTTT
TRBV2	.	.	TRBJ1-5	CASSEGGRRGNQPQHF	TGTGCCAGCAGTGAAGGCGGTAGAAGGGGTAATCAGCCCCAGCATTTT
TRBV5-5	.	TRBD2	TRBJ2-3	CASSLRLAGVADTQYF	TGTGCCAGCAGCTTGAGACTAGCGGGGGTAGCGGATACGCAGTATTTT
TRBV7-2	.	.	TRBJ2-5	CASSPGVGVLETQYF	TGTGCCAGCAGCCCTGGGGTAGGGGTTCTAGAGACCCAGTACTTC
TRBV4-3	.	TRBD1	TRBJ1-1	CASRTRQGANTEAFF	TGCGCCAGCAGGACGAGACAGGGGGCGAACACTGAAGCTTTCTTT
TRBV28	.	TRBD2	TRBJ2-5	CASSPGGGAETQYF	TGTGCCAGCAGTCCAGGCGGGGGGGCCGAGACCCAGTACTTC
TRBV7-2	once	.	TRBJ1-2	CASSETRRSGGDGYTF	TGTGCTAGCAGCGAGACGCGACGGTCGGGGGGAGACGGCTACACCTTC
TRBV25-1	.	.	TRBJ1-3	CASSDHADRLSGNTIYF	TGTGCCAGCAGTGACCATGCAGACAGGCTCTCTGGAAACACCATATATTTT
TRBV18	.	TRBD1	TRBJ2-7	CASSRTSGQGGSYEQYF	TGTGCCAGCTCACGGACCTCCGGACAGGGGGGAAGCTACGAGCAGTACTTC
TRBV5-3	.	TRBD1	TRBJ2-5	CARSSGQGVMRETQYF	TGTGCCAGAAGCTCTGGACAGGGGGTAATGAGAGAGACCCAGTACTTC
TRBV15	once	.	TRBJ1-1	CATSRDRVSTEAFF	TGTGCCACCAGCAGAGACAGGGTGAGCACTGAAGCTTTCTTT
TRBV14	few	TRBD2	TRBJ2-7	CASSQGTSQYYEQYF	TGTGCCAGCAGCCAAGGGACTAGCCAATACTACGAGCAGTACTTC
TRBV30	.	TRBD2	TRBJ2-1	CAWSVPSGRSNEQFF	TGTGCCTGGAGTGTACCTAGCGGGAGAAGCAATGAGCAGTTCTTC
TRBV30	.	.	TRBJ1-1	CASTSPNKGEGTEAFF	TGTGCCTCGACCAGCCCCAACAAGGGCGAGGGAACTGAAGCTTTCTTT
TRBV7-3	.	TRBD2	TRBJ2-1	CASSPGLAGVNEQFF	TGTGCCAGCAGCCCGGGACTAGCGGGAGTCAATGAGCAGTTCTTC
TRBV4-2	.	.	TRBJ1-4	CASSLTPGTSTNEKLFF	TGTGCCAGCAGCCTAACCCCGGGAACTTCAACTAATGAAAAACTGTTTTTT
TRBV10-2	many	.	TRBJ2-7	CASSDRTYEQYF	TGCGCCAGCAGTGACAGAACCTACGAGCAGTACTTC